This T cell receptor beta chain was documented in a study of T cell changes during pregnancy in multiple sclerosis. V dropped 3 bases and J dropped 5; count of bases not matched to a gene: 3. Germline loops: CDR1 MGHRA, CDR2 YSYEKL. The CDR3 sequence is 14 residues long. Repertoires were generated with immunoSEQ multiplex PCR, while TCRdb's copy carries only in-frame clones and drops some. Of 85,000 to 90,000 clones in the sample, nearly 95% were seen once. The rearrangement joins TRBV4-1 to TRBJ2-5; 10 bases are a match to TRBD1. Here the sequenced sample was peripheral blood, taken after pregnancy. This clonotype was sampled from a female donor in good health, enrolled as a control in a pregnancy study. CDR3 amino acids: CASSQWGQGETQYF. The CDR3 DNA follows: TGCGCCAGCAGCCAGTGGGGACAGGGGGAGACCCAGTACTTC.